This T cell receptor (beta chain) was profiled in a study of blood T cell repertoires in COVID-19. The wider study: Specimens from acute and convalescent COVID-19 originated in the United States, Italy and Spain.

The repertoire was sequenced with immunoSEQ multiplex PCR; TCRdb's copy has only in-frame clones and lacks some. The sample consists of about 220,000 clones, around four fifths of them appearing once. This CDR3 comprises 14 residues. The germline V gene encodes CDR1 SGHRS and CDR2 YFSETQ. V dropped 2 bases and J dropped 4 bases, with 9 bases sitting between them. The clonotype comes from a young man with active or convalescent COVID-19. The chain uses TRBV5-1 and TRBJ2-2, with a weak D call TRBD1 (6 bases). Material: peripheral blood. This CDR3 reads CASSLGQPTGELFF. Here the CDR3 DNA reads TGCGCCAGCAGCTTAGGACAGCCCACCGGGGAGCTGTTTTTT.